These T cell receptor beta chains were read from a single sample in a study of blood T cells in healthy people across ages. In TCRdb, the 5' RACE reads were re-called with MiXCR into one record per CDR3 protein. The data show some 750,000 distinct CDR3 sequences, 22% seen once. Sequencing was done on a sample of blood. Receptors were obtained from a man aged 70-80 years in good health. Each CDR3 is given with its conserved first and last residue.

v_call: TRBV6-2/TRBV6-3
cdr3_aa: CASSYTIYGYTF

v_call: TRBV20-1
cdr3_aa: CSASPTGTQGTQYF

v_call: TRBV12-3/TRBV12-4
cdr3_aa: CASSALAKNIQYF

v_call: TRBV16
cdr3_aa: CASSQFDEQFF

v_call: TRBV7-2
cdr3_aa: CASRRPGLAGGNNEQFF

v_call: TRBV20-1
cdr3_aa: CSAPRGGRVADTQYF

v_call: TRBV24-1
cdr3_aa: CATSDLYLHNEQFF

v_call: TRBV12-3/TRBV12-4
cdr3_aa: CASSSDGPRGYTF

v_call: TRBV6-6
cdr3_aa: CASSTPGGMPQHF

v_call: TRBV3-1
cdr3_aa: CASSQGDRVRTEAFF

v_call: TRBV7-2
cdr3_aa: CASSLERAVYGYTF

v_call: TRBV5-6
cdr3_aa: CASSTGGSTDTQYF

v_call: TRBV28
cdr3_aa: CASSGGLTYEQYF

v_call: TRBV6-5
cdr3_aa: CASSGVSFKAFF

v_call: TRBV19
cdr3_aa: CASSMGWANTEAFF

v_call: TRBV2
cdr3_aa: CASSGPGDPSGNQPQHF

v_call: TRBV4-2
cdr3_aa: CASSPGAITDTQYF

v_call: TRBV12-3/TRBV12-4
cdr3_aa: CASSPTVNTGELFF

v_call: TRBV20-1
cdr3_aa: CSAMTVAKNIQYF

v_call: TRBV6-2/TRBV6-3
cdr3_aa: CASSYNAAQYF

v_call: TRBV2
cdr3_aa: CASRSNSRNTEAFF

v_call: TRBV5-1
cdr3_aa: CASSLALAFYNEQFF

v_call: TRBV12-3/TRBV12-4
cdr3_aa: CASSFRLAGGAYEKLFF

v_call: TRBV5-1
cdr3_aa: CASSGETNTEAFF

v_call: TRBV4-2
cdr3_aa: CASSQDRGEAYNEQFF

v_call: TRBV19
cdr3_aa: CASSMDGQETQYF

v_call: TRBV20-1
cdr3_aa: CSAPILGTQGNTIYF

v_call: TRBV20-1
cdr3_aa: CSPTGGTDTQYF

v_call: TRBV6-2/TRBV6-3
cdr3_aa: CASSYGLATPNNEQFF

v_call: TRBV7-8
cdr3_aa: CASSPLREQGENTEAFF

v_call: TRBV6-2/TRBV6-3
cdr3_aa: CASSQLGASGGPTDTQYF

v_call: TRBV30
cdr3_aa: CAFGQGWETQYF

v_call: TRBV7-2
cdr3_aa: CASSRSRRELDTQYF

v_call: TRBV28
cdr3_aa: CASSLSQLQETQYF

v_call: TRBV20-1
cdr3_aa: CSMAGGAGGPDTQYF